This T cell receptor beta chain stems from a study of blood T cell repertoires in COVID-19 (dated by TCRdb to the early 2020s). About the study as a whole: The collaborator samples originated in the United States, Italy and Spain and spanned the acute and convalescent phases of COVID-19. The material from the prospective study consisted of cDNA or gDNA derived from T cells, B-cell-depleted T cells, or PBMCs. The dataset comprised deeply sampled blood TCRbeta repertoires from subjects exposed to, actively infected with, or recovered from COVID-19. The repertoires were released in a freely available public database meant as a resource for research on the immune response to SARS-CoV-2. Samples were obtained from the ongoing ImmuneRACE study (first 160 participants) and from approximately 1,200 subjects provided by 6 global collaborators. Sample metadata almost always included a de-identified subject ID, COVID-19 status, age in years and sex. Where available, HLA class I and class II types were obtained from metadata supplied by the sample provider rather than from assay-based typing. The study at large found these results: The amount of clinical and demographic metadata varied by source and participant and was provided uncurated.

TCRbeta CDR3 regions were amplified from genomic DNA using the immunoSEQ Assay, a bias-controlled multiplex PCR. Under the source paper's analysis protocol: The number of nucleated cells in each sample was estimated from the amplification of reference gene primers within the assay. To quantify the absolute abundance of each unique TCRbeta CDR3 rearrangement, sequence reads were collapsed and filtered. For each sample, productive Simpson clonality was calculated as the square root of Simpson's diversity index over productive rearrangements. Not all clones reach the TCRdb copy of this immuneACCESS table, which keeps in-frame sequences only. Checked studies attribute under half of the gap to unresolved V genes and leave the rest unexplained. That table supplies the V and J calls and clone size; D and trimming were determined from the DNA. The sample data list around 290,000 clones, and approximately 91% of these were observed just once. In total, the top ten clones hold about 1.7% of the sample.

Only a few counts were recorded for this clone. This clone's antigen is unknown. No per-base quality is available; no much larger clone lies one base away. Participants in the prospective study were aged roughly 18 to 90 years, lived in about two dozen United States geographic areas, and enrolled through a virtual design. To assign participants to cohorts, the prospective study relied on clinical history that participants themselves reported in a screening survey and a study questionnaire. ImmuneRACE Cohort 3 recovered participants were defined by two consecutive negative NP/OP PCR tests, healthcare professional clearance, or symptom resolution. In the prospective study, mobile phlebotomists collected whole blood, serum and a nasopharyngeal or oropharyngeal swab from each participant. Prospective study participants could optionally give additional blood draws and questionnaires over an approximately two-month period. Before DNA extraction, prospective study blood samples were shipped either frozen or at room temperature.

The CDR3 has 16 amino acids, counting the end cysteine and phenylalanine. The only DNA kept is the CDR3, 48 bases in frame from the first base. V has 5 bases trimmed and J has 5 bases trimmed; junction bases matching no gene number 9. CDR1 LNHDA and CDR2 SQIVND were looked up in the germline V gene (reference sequence). What was sequenced was PBMCs or T cells enriched from blood (not recorded which). This TCR was recovered from a woman aged 35 to 49 who had recovered from COVID-19. The V gene is TRBV19 and the J gene is TRBJ2-3; TRBD2 matches 11 bases in the middle. CDR3 region: CASSLTLAGGGDTQYF. The base sequence is TGTGCCAGTAGTCTCACCCTAGCGGGAGGAGGAGATACGCAGTATTTT.